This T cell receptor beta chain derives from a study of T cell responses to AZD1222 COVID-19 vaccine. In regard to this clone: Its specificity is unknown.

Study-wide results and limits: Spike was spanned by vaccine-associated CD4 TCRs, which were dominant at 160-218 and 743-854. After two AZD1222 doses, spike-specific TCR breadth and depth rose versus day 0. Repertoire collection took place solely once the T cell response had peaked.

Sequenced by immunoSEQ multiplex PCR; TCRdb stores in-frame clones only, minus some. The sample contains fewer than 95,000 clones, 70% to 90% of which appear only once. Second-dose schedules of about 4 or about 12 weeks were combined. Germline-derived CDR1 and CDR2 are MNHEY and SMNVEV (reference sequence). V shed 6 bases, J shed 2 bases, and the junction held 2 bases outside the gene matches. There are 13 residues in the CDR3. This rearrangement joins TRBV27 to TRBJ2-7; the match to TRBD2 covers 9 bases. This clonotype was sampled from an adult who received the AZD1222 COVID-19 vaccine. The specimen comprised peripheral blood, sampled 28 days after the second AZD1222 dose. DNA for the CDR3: TGTGCCAGCAGGATAGCGGGGGCCTACGAGCAGTACTTC. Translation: CASRIAGAYEQYF.